This T cell receptor (beta chain) is from a study of T-cell memory formation after mild COVID-19. Each CDR3 protein is one row after TCRdb ran MiXCR on the 5' RACE reads. The sample holds around 320,000 distinct CDR3 sequences, 28% seen once. V shed 3 bases and J shed 2 bases, with 9 bases lying between them. This CDR3 has 14 amino acids. Source material: PBMCs or a T cell subset sorted from them (not recorded which). The chain couples TRBV12-3 or TRBV12-4 to TRBJ2-3; no definite D call. The receptor was derived from an adult woman who had mild COVID-19 (a few samples of this study predate the infection). Cell type and time point are not known. The chain's CDR3 is CASSFGRVTDTQYF. The CDR3 DNA follows: TGTGCCAGCAGTTTCGGTCGGGTCACAGATACGCAGTATTTT.